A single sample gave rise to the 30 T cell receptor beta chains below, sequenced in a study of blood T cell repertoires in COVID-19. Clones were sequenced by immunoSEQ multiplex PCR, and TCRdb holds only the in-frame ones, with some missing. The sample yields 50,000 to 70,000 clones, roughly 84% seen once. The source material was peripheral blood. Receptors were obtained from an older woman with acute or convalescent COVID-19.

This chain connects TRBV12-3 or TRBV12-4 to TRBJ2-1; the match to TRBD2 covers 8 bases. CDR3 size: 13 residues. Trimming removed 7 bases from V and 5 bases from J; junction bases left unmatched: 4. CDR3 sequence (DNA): TGTGCCAGCAAGACTAGCGTGAACAATGAGCAGTTCTTC. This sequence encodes CASKTSVNNEQFF.

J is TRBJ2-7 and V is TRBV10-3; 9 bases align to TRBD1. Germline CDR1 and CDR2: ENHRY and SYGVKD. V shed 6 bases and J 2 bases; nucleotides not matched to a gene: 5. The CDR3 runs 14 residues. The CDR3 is CAISPGQGTYEQYF. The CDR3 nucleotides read TGTGCCATCAGCCCGGGACAGGGAACCTACGAGCAGTACTTC.

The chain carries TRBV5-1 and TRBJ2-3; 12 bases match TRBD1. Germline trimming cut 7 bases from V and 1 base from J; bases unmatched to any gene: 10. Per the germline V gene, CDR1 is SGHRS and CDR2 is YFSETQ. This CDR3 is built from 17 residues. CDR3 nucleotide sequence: TGCGCCAGCCGAGTTGGGACAGGGGGCTTCGGCACAGATACGCAGTATTTT. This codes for CASRVGTGGFGTDTQYF. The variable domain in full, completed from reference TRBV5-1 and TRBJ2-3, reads KAGVTQTPRYLIKTRGQQVTLSCSPISGHRSVSWYQQTPGQGLQFLFEYFSETQRNKGNFPGRFSGRQFSNSRSEMNVSTLELGDSALYLCASRVGTGGFGTDTQYFGPGTRLTVL.

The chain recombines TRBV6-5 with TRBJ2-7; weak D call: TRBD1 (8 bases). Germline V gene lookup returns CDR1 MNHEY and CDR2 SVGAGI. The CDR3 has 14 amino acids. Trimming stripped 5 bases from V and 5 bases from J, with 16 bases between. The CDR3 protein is CASSIQGGVNEQYF. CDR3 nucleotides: TGTGCCAGCAGTATACAGGGGGGGGTCAACGAGCAGTACTTC.

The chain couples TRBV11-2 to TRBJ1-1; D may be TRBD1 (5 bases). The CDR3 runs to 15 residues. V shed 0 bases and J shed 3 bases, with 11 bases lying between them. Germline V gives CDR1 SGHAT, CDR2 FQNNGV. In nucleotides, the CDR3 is TGTGCCAGCAGCTTAGATCGTACAGGCCACACTGAAGCTTTCTTT. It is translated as CASSLDRTGHTEAFF.

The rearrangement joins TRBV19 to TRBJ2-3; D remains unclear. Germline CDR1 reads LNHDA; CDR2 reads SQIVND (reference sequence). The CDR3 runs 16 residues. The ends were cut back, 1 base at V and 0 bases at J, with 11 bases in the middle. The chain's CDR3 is CASSIGLQYSTDTQYF. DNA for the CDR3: TGTGCCAGTAGTATAGGGTTACAGTACAGCACAGATACGCAGTATTTT.

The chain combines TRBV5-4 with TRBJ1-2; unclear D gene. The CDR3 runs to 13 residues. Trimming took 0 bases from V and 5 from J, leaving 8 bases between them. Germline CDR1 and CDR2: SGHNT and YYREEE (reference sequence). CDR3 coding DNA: TGTGCCAGCAGCTTGGTTGCGGGTTATGGCTACACCTTC. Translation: CASSLVAGYGYTF.

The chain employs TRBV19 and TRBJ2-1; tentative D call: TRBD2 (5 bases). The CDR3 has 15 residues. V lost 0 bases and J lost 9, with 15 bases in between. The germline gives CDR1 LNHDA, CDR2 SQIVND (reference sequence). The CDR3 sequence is CASSIDRTFTIEQFF. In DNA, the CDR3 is TGTGCCAGTAGTATAGATAGGACTTTCACGATTGAGCAGTTCTTC.

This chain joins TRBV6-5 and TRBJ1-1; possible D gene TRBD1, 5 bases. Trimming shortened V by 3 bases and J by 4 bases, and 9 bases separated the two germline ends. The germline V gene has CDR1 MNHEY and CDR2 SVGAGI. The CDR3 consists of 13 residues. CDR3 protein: CASSYGAPTEAFF. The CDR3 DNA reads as TGTGCCAGCAGTTATGGGGCCCCCACTGAAGCTTTCTTT.

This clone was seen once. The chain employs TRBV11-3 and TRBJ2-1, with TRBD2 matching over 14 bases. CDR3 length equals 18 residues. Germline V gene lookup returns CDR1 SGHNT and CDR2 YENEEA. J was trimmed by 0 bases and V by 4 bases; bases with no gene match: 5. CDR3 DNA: TGTGCCAGCAGCTCCCGGACTAGCGGGGGGAGCTCCTACAATGAGCAGTTCTTC. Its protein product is CASSSRTSGGSSYNEQFF.

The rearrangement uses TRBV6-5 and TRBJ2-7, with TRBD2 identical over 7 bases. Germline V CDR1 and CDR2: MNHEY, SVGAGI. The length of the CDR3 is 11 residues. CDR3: CAARGVYEQYF. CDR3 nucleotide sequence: TGTGCGGCCCGGGGGGTCTACGAGCAGTACTTC.

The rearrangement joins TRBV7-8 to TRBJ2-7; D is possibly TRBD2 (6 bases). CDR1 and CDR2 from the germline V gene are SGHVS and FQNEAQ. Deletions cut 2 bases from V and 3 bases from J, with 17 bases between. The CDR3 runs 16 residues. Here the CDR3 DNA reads TGTGCCAGCAGCTTAAGCGGGCGGCTGGGTGACTACGAGCAGTACTTC. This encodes CASSLSGRLGDYEQYF. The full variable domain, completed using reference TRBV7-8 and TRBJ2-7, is GAGVSQSPRYKVAKRGQDVALRCDPISGHVSLFWYQQALGQGPEFLTYFQNEAQLDKSGLPSDRFFAERPEGSVSTLKIQRTQQEDSAVYLCASSLSGRLGDYEQYFGPGTRLTVT.

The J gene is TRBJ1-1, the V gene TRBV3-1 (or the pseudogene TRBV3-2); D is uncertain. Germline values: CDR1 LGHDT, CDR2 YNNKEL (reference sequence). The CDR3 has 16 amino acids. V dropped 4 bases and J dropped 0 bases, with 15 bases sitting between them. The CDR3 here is CASSRMGRRLNTEAFF. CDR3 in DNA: TGTGCCAGCAGCCGAATGGGCCGCAGATTGAACACTGAAGCTTTCTTT.

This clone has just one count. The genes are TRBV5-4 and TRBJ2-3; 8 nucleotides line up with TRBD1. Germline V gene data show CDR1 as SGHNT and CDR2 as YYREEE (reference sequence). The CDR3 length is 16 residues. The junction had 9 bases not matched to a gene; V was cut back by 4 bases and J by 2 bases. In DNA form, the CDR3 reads TGTGCCAGCAGCCGTGAGACAGGGGCCACCACAGATACGCAGTATTTT. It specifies CASSRETGATTDTQYF.

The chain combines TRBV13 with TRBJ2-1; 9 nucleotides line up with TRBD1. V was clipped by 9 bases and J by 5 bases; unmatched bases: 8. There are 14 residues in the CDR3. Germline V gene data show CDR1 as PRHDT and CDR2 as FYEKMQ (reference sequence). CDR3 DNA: TGTGCCAGTGAAAGGACAGGGGAACACAATGAGCAGTTCTTC. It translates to CASERTGEHNEQFF.

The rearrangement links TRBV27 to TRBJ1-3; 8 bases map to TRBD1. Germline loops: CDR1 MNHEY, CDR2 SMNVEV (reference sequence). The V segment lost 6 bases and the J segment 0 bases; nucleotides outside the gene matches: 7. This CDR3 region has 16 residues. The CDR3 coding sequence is TGTGCCAGCAGCCGGACAGGGCCATCCTCTGGAAACACCATATATTTT. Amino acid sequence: CASSRTGPSSGNTIYF.

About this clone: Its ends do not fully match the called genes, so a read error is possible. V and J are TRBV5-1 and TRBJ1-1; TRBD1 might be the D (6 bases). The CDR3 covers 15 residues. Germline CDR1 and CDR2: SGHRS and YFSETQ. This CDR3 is CASSFTGGRNSEAFF. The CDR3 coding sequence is TGCGCCAGCAGCTTTACGGGGGGCAGGAACTCTGAAGCTTTCTTT. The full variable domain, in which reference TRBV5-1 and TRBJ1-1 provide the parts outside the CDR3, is KAGVTQTPRYLIKTRGQQVTLSCSPISGHRSVSWYQQTPGQGLQFLFEYFSETQRNKGNFPGRFSGRQFSNSRSEMNVSTLELGDSALYLCASSFTGGRNSEAFFGQGTRLTVV.

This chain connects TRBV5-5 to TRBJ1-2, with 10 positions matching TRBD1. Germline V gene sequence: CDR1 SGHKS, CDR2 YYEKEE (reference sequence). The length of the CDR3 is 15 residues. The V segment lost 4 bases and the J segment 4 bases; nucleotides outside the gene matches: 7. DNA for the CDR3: TGTGCCAGCAGCCCCCAGACAGGGGGCAGCTATGGCTACACCTTC. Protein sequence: CASSPQTGGSYGYTF.

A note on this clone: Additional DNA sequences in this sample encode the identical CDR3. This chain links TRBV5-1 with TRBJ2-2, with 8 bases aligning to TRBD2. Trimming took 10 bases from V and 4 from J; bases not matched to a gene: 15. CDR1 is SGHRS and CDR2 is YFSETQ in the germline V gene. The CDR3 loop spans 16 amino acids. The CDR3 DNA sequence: TGCGCCCGCCGCCGGGACGGGGGGGGGCCCACCGGGGAGCTGTTTTTT. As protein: CARRRDGGGPTGELFF.

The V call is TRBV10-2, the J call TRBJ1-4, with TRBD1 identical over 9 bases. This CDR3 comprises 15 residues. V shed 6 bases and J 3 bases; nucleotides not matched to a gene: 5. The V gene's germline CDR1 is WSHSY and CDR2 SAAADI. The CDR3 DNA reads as TGCGCCAGCAGGGGACAGGGCACGGCTAATGAAAAACTGTTTTTT. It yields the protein CASRGQGTANEKLFF.

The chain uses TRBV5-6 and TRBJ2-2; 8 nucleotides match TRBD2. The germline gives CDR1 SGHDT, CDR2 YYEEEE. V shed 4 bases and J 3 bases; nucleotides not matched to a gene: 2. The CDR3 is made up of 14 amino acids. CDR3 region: CASSVGLDTGELFF. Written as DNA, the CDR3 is TGTGCCAGCAGCGTGGGACTAGACACCGGGGAGCTGTTTTTT.

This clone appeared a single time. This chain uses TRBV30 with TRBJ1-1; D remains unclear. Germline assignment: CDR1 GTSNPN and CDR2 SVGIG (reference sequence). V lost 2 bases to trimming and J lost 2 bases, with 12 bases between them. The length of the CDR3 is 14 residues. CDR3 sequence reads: CAWSFPGGNTEAFF. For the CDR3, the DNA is TGTGCCTGGAGTTTCCCGGGAGGAAACACTGAAGCTTTCTTT.

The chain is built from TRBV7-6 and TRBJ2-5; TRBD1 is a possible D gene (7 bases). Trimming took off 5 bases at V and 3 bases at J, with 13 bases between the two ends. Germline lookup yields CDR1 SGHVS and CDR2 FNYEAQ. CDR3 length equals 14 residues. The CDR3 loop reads CASSDTGEEETQYF. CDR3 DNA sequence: TGTGCCAGCAGCGACACAGGGGAGGAAGAGACCCAGTACTTC. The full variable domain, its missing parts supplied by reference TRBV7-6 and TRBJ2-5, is GAGVSQSPRYKVTKRGQDVALRCDPISGHVSLYWYRQALGQGPEFLTYFNYEAQQDKSGLPNDRFSAERPEGSISTLTIQRTEQRDSAMYRCASSDTGEEETQYFGPGTRLLVL.

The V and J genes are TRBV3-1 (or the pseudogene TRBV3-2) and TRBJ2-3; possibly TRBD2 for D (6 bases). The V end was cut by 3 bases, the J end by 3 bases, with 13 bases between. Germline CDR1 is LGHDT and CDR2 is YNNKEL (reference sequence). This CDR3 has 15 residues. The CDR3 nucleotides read TGTGCCAGCAGCCAGCCTCTAGCGTCGACAGATACGCAGTATTTT. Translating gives CASSQPLASTDTQYF.

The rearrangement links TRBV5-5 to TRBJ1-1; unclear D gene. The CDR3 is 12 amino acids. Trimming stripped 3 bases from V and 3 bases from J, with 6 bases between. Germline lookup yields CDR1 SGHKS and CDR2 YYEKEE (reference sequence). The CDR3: CASSWTYTEAFF. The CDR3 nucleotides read TGTGCCAGCAGCTGGACTTACACTGAAGCTTTCTTT.

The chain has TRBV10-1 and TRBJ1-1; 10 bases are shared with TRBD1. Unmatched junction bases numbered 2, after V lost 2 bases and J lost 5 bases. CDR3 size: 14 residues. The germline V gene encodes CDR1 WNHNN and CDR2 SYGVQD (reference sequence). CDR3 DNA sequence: TGCGCCAGCAGTGAGGGGACAGGGGATACTGAAGCTTTCTTT. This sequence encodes CASSEGTGDTEAFF.

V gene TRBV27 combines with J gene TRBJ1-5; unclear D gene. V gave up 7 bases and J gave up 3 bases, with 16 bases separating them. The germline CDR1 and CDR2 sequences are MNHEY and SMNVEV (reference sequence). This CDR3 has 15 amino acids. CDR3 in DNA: TGTGCCAGCAACCCCGGGTCGGGGATCAATCAGCCCCAGCATTTT. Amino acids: CASNPGSGINQPQHF.

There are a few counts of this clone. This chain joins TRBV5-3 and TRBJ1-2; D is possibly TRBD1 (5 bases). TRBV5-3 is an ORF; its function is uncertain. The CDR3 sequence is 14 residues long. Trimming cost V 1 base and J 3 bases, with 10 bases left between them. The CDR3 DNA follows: TGTGCCAGAAGCTTGAGGGGCGGCCACTATGGCTACACCTTC. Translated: CARSLRGGHYGYTF.

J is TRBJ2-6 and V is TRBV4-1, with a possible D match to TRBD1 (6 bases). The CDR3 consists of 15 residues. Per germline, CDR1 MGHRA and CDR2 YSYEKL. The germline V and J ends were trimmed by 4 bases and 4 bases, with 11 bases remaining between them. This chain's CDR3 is CASSLRGTGANVLTF. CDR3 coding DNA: TGCGCCAGCAGCCTCAGGGGAACCGGGGCCAACGTCCTGACTTTC.

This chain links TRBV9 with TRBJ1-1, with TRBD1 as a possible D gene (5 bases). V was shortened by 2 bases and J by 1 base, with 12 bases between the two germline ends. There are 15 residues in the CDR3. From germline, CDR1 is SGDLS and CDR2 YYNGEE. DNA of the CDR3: TGTGCCAGCAGCGTGACTCAGGGTGGGAACACTGAAGCTTTCTTT. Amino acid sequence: CASSVTQGGNTEAFF.